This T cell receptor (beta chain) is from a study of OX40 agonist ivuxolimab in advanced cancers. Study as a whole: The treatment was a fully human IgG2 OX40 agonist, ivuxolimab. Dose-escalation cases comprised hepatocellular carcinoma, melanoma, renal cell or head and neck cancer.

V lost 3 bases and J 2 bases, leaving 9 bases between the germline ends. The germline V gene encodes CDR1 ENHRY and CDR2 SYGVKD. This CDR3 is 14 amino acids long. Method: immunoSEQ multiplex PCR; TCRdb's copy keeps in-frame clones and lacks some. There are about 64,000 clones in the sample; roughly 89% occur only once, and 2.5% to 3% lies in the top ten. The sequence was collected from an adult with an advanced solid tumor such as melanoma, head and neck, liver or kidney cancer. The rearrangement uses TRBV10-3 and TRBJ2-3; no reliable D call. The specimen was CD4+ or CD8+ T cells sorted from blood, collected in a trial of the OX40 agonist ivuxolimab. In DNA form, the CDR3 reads TGTGCCATCAGTGATCAATTCTACACAGATACGCAGTATTTT. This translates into CAISDQFYTDTQYF.